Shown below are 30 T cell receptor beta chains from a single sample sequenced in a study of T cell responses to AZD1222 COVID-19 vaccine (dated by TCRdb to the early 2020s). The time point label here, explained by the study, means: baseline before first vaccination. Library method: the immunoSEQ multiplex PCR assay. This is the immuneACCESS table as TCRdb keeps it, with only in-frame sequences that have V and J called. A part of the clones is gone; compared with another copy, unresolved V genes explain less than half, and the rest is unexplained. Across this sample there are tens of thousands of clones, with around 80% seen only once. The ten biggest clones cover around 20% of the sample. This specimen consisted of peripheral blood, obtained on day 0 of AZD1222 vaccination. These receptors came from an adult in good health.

CDR3: CASREGLAGGVPGNEQFF. The CDR3 bases are TGCGCCAGCAGGGAAGGACTAGCGGGGGGCGTGCCCGGCAATGAGCAGTTCTTC. The V gene is TRBV4-1, the J gene TRBJ2-1; TRBD2 agrees at 14 bases. Trimming cost V 6 bases and J 6 bases; bases outside gene matches: 13. CDR3 length: 18 amino acids. Germline CDR1 and CDR2: MGHRA and YSYEKL.

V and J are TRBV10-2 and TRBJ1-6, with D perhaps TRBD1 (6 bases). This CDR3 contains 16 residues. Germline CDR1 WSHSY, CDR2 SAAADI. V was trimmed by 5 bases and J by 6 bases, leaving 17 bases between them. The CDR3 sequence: CASSLTGTKGNSPLHF. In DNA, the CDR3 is TGCGCCAGCAGTTTAACCGGGACAAAGGGTAATTCACCCCTCCACTTT.

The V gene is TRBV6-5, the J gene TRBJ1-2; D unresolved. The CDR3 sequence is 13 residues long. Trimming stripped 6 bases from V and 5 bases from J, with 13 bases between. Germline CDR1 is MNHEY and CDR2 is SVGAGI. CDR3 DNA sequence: TGTGCCAGCAGCCTTAATAGATCTTATGGCTACACCTTC. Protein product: CASSLNRSYGYTF.

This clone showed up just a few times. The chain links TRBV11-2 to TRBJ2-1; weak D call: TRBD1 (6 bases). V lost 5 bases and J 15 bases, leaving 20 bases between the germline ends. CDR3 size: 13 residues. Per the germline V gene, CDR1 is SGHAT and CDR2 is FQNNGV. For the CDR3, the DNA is TGTGCCAGCAGCCTATGGTCAGGGGCTAGGAGGTTCTTC. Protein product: CASSLWSGARRFF.

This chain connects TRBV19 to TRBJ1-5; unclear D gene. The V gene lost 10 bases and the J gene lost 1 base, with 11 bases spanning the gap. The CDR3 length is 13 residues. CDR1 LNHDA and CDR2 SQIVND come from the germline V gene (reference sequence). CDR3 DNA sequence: TGTGCCACCCAGGACCGGAGCAATCAGCCCCAGCATTTT. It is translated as CATQDRSNQPQHF.

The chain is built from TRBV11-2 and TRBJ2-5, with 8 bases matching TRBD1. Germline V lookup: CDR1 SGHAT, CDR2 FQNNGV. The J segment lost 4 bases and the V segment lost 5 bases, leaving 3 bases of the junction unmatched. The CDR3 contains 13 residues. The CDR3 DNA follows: TGTGCCAGCAGCCGCGACAGGGGAGAGACCCAGTACTTC. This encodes CASSRDRGETQYF.

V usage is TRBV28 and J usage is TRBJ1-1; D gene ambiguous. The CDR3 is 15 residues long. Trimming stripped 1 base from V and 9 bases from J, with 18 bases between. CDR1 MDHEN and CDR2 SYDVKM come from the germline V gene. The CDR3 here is CASSLYPKLAIKAFF. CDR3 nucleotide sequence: TGTGCCAGCAGTTTATACCCCAAGCTGGCCATCAAAGCTTTCTTT.

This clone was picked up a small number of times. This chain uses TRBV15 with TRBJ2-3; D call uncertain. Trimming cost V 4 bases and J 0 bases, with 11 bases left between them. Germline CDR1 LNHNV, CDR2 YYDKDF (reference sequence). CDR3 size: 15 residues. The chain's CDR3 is CATSKTARSTDTQYF. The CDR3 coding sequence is TGTGCCACCAGCAAGACGGCCCGTAGCACAGATACGCAGTATTTT.

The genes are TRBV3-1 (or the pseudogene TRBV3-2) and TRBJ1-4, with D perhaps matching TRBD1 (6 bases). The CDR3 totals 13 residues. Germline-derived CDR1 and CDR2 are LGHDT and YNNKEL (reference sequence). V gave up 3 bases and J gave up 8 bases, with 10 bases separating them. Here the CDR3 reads CASSHRGREKLFF. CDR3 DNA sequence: TGTGCCAGCAGCCACAGGGGACGCGAAAAACTGTTTTTT.

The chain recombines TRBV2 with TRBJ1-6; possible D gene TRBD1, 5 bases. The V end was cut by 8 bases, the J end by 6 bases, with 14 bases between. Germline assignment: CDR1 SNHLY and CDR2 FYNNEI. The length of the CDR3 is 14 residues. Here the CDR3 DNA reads TGTGCCAGCGGGGCGGCCTGGGGTAATTCACCCCTCCACTTT. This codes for CASGAAWGNSPLHF.

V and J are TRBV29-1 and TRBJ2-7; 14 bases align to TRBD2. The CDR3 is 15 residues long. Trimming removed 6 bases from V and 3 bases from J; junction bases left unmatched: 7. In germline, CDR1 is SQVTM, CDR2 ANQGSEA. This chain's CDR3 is CSVSPGTSGGYEQYF. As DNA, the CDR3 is TGCAGCGTCTCCCCCGGGACTAGCGGGGGCTACGAGCAGTACTTC.

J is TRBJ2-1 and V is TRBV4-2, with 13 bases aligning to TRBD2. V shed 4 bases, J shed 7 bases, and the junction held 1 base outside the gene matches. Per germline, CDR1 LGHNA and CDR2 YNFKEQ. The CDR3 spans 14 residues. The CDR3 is CASSLGLAGNEQFF. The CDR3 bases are TGTGCCAGCAGCCTGGGACTAGCGGGAAATGAGCAGTTCTTC.

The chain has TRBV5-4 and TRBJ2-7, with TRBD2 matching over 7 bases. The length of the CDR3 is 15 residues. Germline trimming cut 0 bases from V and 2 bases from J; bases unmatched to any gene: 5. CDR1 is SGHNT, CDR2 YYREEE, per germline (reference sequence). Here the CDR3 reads CASSLGGGRAYEQYF. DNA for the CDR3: TGTGCCAGCAGCTTGGGAGGAGGGAGGGCCTACGAGCAGTACTTC.

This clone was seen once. Here the CDR3 reads CASRRREGPTEKLFF. In nucleotides, the CDR3 is TGTGCCAGCAGACGACGGGAGGGACCGACGGAAAAACTGTTTTTT. The chain joins TRBV27 to TRBJ1-4, with TRBD1 as a possible D gene (5 bases). The CDR3 is 15 residues long. V lost 6 bases, J lost 8 bases, and 19 bases lay in between. Germline V gene lookup returns CDR1 MNHEY and CDR2 SMNVEV (reference sequence).

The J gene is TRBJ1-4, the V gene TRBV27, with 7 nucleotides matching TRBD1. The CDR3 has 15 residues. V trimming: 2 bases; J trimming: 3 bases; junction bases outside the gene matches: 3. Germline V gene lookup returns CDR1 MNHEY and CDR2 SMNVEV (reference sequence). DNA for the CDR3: TGTGCCAGCAGTTTAAGACAGGGCTCTAATGAAAAACTGTTTTTT. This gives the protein CASSLRQGSNEKLFF.

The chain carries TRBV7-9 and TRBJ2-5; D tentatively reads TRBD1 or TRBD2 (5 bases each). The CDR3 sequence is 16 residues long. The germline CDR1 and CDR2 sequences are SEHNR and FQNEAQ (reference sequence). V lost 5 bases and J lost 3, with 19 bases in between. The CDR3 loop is CASSRAGTVVEETQYF. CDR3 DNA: TGTGCCAGCAGCAGGGCCGGGACGGTGGTGGAAGAGACCCAGTACTTC.

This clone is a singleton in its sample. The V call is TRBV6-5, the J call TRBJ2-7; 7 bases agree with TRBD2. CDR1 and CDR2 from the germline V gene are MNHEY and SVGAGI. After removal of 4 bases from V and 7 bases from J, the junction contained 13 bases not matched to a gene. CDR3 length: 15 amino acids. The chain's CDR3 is CASSFGPGGLGEQYF. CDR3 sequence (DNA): TGTGCCAGCAGTTTTGGACCGGGAGGATTGGGGGAGCAGTACTTC.

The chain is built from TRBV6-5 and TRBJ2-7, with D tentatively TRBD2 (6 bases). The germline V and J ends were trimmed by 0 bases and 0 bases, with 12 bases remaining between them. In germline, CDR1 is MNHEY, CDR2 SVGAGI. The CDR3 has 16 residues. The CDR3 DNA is TGTGCCAGCAGTTACTCAGGGAGGACCCCCTCCTACGAGCAGTACTTC. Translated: CASSYSGRTPSYEQYF.

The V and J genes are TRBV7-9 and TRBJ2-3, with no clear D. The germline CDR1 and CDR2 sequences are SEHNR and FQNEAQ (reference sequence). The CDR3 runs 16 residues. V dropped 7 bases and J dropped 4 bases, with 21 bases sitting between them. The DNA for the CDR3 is TGTGCCAGCAAACCCGCTTCGGCCCTACGGGCAGATACGCAGTATTTT. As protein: CASKPASALRADTQYF.

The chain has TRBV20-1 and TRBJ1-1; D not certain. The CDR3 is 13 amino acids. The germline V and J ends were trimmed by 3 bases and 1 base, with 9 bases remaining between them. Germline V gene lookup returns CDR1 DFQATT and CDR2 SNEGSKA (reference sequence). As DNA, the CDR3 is TGCAGTGCTAGTTACGGAGGGAACACTGAAGCTTTCTTT. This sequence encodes CSASYGGNTEAFF.

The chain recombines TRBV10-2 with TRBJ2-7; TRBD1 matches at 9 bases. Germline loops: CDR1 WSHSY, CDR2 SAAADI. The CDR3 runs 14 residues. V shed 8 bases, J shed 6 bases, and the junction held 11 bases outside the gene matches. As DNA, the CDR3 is TGCGCCAGCGTTAAAGGGACAGGGAGAGTCGAGCAGTACTTC. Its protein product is CASVKGTGRVEQYF.

The CDR3 bases are TGCGCCAGCAGCCAAGATGTGAGCTATAGCAATCAGCCCCAGCATTTT. Translation gives CASSQDVSYSNQPQHF. J is TRBJ1-5 and V is TRBV4-1; D is uncertain. Trimming took off 0 bases at V and 0 bases at J, with 9 bases between the two ends. Germline V gives CDR1 MGHRA, CDR2 YSYEKL. This CDR3 has 16 amino acids.

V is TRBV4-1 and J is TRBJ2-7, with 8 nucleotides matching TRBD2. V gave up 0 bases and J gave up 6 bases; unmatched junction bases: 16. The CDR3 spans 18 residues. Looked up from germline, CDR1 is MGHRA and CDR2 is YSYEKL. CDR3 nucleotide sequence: TGCGCCAGCAGCCAAGATCAGGGTTCGAGCGGGAGAGGGTCCGAGCAGTACTTC. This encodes CASSQDQGSSGRGSEQYF.

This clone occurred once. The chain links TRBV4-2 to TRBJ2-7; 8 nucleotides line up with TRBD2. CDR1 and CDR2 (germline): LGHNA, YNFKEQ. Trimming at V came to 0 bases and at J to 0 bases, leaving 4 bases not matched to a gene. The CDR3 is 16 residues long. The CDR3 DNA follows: TGTGCCAGCAGCCAAGACTTGCGGGGGGTCTCCTACGAGCAGTACTTC. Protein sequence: CASSQDLRGVSYEQYF.

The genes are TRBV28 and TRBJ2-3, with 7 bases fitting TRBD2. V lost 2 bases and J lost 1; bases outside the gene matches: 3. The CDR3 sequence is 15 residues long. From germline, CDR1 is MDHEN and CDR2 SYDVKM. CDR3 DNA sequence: TGTGCCAGCAGTTTAGGGGCGGGGGGCACAGATACGCAGTATTTT. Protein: CASSLGAGGTDTQYF.

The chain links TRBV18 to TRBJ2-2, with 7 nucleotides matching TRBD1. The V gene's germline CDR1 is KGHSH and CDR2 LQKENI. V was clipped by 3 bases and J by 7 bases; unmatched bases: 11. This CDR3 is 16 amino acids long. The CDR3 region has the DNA TGTGCCAGCTCACCGATGACAGGGCATGTCGGCGGGGAGCTGTTTTTT. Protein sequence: CASSPMTGHVGGELFF.

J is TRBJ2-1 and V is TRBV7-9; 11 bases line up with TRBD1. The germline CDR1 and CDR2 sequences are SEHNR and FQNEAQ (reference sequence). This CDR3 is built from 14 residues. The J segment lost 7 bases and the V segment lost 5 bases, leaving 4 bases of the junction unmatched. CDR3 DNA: TGTGCCAGCAGCCGGACAGGGGGCCGAAATGAGCAGTTCTTC. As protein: CASSRTGGRNEQFF. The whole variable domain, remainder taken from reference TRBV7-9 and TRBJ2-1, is DTGVSQNPRHKITKRGQNVTFRCDPISEHNRLYWYRQTLGQGPEFLTYFQNEAQLEKSRLLSDRFSAERPKGSFSTLEIQRTEQGDSAMYLCASSRTGGRNEQFFGPGTRLTVL.

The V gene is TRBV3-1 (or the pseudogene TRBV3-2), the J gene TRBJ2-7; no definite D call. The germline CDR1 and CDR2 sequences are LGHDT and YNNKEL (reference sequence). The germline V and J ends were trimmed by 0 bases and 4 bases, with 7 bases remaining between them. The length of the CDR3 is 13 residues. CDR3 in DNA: TGTGCCAGCAGCCAAGATCCCAATTACGAGCAGTACTTC. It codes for CASSQDPNYEQYF.

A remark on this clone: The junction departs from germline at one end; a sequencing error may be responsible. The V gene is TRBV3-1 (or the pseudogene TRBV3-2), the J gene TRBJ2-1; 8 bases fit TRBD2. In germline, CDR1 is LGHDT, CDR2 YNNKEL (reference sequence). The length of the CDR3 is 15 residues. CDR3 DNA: TGTGCCAGCATCCAACGGGGGGGGAATAGCAATGAGCAGTTCTTC. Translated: CASIQRGGNSNEQFF.

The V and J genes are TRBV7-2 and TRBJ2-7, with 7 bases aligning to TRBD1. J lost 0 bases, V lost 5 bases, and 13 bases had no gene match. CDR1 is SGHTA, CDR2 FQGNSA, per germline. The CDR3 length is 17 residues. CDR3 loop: CASSRRINRDSSYEQYF. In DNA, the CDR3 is TGTGCCAGCAGCCGTCGTATCAACCGGGACAGCTCCTACGAGCAGTACTTC.